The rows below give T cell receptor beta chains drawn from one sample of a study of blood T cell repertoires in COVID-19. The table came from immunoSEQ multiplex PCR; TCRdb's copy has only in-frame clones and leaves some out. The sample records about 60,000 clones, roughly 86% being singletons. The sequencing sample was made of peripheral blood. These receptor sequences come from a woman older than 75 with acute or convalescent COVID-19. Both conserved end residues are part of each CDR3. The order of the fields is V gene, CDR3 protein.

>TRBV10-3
CATQGAGNQPQHF
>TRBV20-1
CSATTSTEAFF
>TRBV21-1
CANSPTPFPGGSYNEQFF
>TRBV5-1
CASSTQGISYEQYF
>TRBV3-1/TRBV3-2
CASNMTAISYEQYF
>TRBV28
CASREGQGGSRTEAFF
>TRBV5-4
CASSLDRRSTDTQYF
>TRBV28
CASGRDRGSPLHF
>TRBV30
CAWSERGGNYGYTF
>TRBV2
CASSPRQAQETQYF
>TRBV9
CASSVGHLNTGELFF
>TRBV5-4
CASSSYNEQFF
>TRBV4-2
CASSPPLQGAGGYTF
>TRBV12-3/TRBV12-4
CASSLVDQETQYF
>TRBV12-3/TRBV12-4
CASSPRQADGYTF
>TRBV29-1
CSVGGLGETQYF
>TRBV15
CATSRERRTEAFF
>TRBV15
CATSRRTGMDEKLFF
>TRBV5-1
CASREGSSGTEAFF
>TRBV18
CASSPGASRSSYNEQFF
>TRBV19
CASSIGQNSLYEQYF
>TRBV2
CASRDRGQGGSSYEQYF
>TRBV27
CASSLASGGAGANVLTF
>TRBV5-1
CASSPVGVHGYTF
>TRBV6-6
CASSNGQGEAFF
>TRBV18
CASSRVRGQNEQFF
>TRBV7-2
CASSHRGRKGTQYF
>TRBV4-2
CASSQDRGQGDEQYF
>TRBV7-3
CASSRTSGGNEQFF
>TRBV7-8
CASSLGLAGVSEQYF